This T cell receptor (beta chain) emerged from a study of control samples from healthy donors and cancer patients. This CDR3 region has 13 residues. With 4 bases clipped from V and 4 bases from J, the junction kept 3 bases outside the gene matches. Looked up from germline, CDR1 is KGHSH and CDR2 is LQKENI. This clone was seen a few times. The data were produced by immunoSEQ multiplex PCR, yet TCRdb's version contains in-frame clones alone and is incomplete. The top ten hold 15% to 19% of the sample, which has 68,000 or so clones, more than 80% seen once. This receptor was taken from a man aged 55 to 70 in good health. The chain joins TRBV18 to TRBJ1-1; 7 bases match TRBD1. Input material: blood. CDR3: CASSQGDSTEAFF. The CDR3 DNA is TGTGCCAGCTCACAAGGGGACAGCACTGAAGCTTTCTTT.